The 2 T cell receptor beta chains below all came from one sample that was sequenced in a study of cytomegalovirus exposure and HLA in healthy donors. The study ran its PCR with 60 Vbeta and 13 Jbeta primers. TCRdb's copy holds only in-frame clones and misses some; the assay was immunoSEQ multiplex PCR. The data contain about 120,000 clones, over 50% of them seen just once; the ten biggest clones take up approximately 8.5%. Sequencing used PBMCs. The source of these receptors is a woman aged 40 to 55 in good health and CMV-seropositive.

The chain is built from TRBV6-4 and TRBJ2-2, with 10 bases aligning to TRBD2. In germline, CDR1 is MRHNA, CDR2 SNTAGT. The V gene end was trimmed by 2 bases and the J gene end by 3 bases; junction bases not matched to a gene: 0. This CDR3 has 15 residues. Here the CDR3 reads CASSDLAGDTGELFF. Written as DNA, the CDR3 is TGTGCCAGCAGTGACCTAGCGGGGGACACCGGGGAGCTGTTTTTT.

The chain couples TRBV5-1 to TRBJ2-1; 11 positions agree with TRBD1. Losses at the gene ends were 2 bases for V and 7 bases for J; bases not matched to a gene: 5. From germline, CDR1 is SGHRS and CDR2 YFSETQ. This CDR3 comprises 15 residues. CDR3 sequence reads: CASSLGQGADNEQFF. Here the CDR3 DNA reads TGCGCCAGCAGCTTAGGACAGGGGGCGGATAATGAGCAGTTCTTC.